This entry concerns a single TCR beta chain. Its antigen is unknown. Genomic DNA was subjected to two-round multiplex PCR for amplification of TCR beta CDR3. Primers specific to each TRBV and TRBJ gene drove first-round PCR. MiXCR, applied by TCRdb to the multiplex PCR reads, yields one record per CDR3 protein. This table holds 25,000 to 35,000 distinct CDR3 sequences, 40% to 60% found once. This specimen comes from a study of prognosis after radiotherapy for stage I lung cancer. Study information: Enrolled patients comprised some 13 with newly diagnosed primary stage I lung tumors and five with oligometastatic NSCLC after surgical resection of the primary tumor. All of the patients with non-small cell lung cancer, including under ten who had refused surgery, were considered to be medically inoperable.

The CDR3 consists of 13 residues. Deletions cut 3 bases from V and 1 base from J, with 6 bases between. Germline V gene lookup returns CDR1 SEHNR and CDR2 FQNEAQ (reference sequence). Study results and caveats: Once stereotactic body radiation therapy had been given, unique TCR clone counts fell, with a median of approximately 9,600 versus 7,200.

The sequence was obtained from a donor aged 50 or older with non-small cell lung cancer. V gene TRBV7-9 combines with J gene TRBJ1-1; D not certain. The specimen comprised PBMCs, sampled before or after stereotactic body radiation therapy (not recorded which). The CDR3 nucleotides are TGTGCCAGCAGCTTTAGTGGGAACACTGAAGCTTTCTTT. Translation: CASSFSGNTEAFF.